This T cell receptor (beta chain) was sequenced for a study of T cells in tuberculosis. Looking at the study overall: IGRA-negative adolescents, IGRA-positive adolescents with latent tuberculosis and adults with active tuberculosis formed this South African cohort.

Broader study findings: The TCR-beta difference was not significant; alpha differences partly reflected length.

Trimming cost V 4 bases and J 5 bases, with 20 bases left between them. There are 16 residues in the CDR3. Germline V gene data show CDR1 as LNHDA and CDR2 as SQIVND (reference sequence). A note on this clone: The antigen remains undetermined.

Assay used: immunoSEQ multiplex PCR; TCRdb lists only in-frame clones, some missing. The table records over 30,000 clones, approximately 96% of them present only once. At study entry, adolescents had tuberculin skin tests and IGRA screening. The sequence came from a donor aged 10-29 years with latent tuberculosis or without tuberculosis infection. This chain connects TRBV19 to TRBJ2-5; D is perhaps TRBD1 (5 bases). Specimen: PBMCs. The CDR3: CASSRTGPQRGETQYF. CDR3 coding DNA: TGTGCCAGTAGTAGAACCGGGCCTCAAAGGGGTGAGACCCAGTACTTC.